This TCR beta chain was identified during a study of cytomegalovirus exposure and HLA in healthy donors. Findings and limits, study-wide: Most TCR sequences were seen very rarely across donors, but some public TCRs occurred in many.

Likely unrecorded immune exposures existed in these nominally healthy donors. Points on this clone: Its antigen is unknown.

PCR primers comprised 60 Vbeta and 13 Jbeta primers. The assay was immunoSEQ multiplex PCR, and TCRdb's table has in-frame clones only and misses some. The sample lists a few hundred thousand clones; 80% to 90% were seen once. The clonotype originates from a man aged 30 to 39 in good health and CMV-seronegative. Sequencing was done on a sample of PBMCs.

CDR3 sequence reads: CASSSLVQGTETQYF. CDR3 DNA: TGTGCCAGCAGCTCTCTTGTACAGGGTACGGAGACCCAGTACTTC. This chain links TRBV6-5 with TRBJ2-5; weak D call: TRBD1 (6 bases). Germline-derived CDR1 and CDR2 are MNHEY and SVGAGI. Between the trimmed V and J ends, which lost 6 bases and 5 bases, there was a span of 19 bases. CDR3 size: 15 residues.